A single sample gave rise to the 9 T cell receptor beta chains below, sequenced in a study of T cells in Graves' hyperthyroidism and ophthalmopathy. Regions amplified from RNA transcripts were the TCR beta CDR3 regions. The HTBI primer set drove a first-round RT-PCR of the TCR CDR3. In TCRdb, the multiplex PCR reads were re-called with MiXCR into one record per CDR3 protein. The sample carries 270,000 or so distinct CDR3 sequences, about 25% recorded once. Sequencing was done on a sample of blood. The receptor source for this set is a middle-aged man with Graves' hyperthyroidism that later progressed to Graves' ophthalmopathy.

The chain has TRBV29-1 and TRBJ1-3, with no clear D. Trimming took off 1 base at V and 0 bases at J, with 7 bases between the two ends. This CDR3 has 14 residues. CDR1 and CDR2 from the germline V gene are SQVTM and ANQGSEA. For the CDR3, the DNA is TGCAGCGTTGAAGGACACCTCTCTGGAAACACCATATATTTT. Its translation is CSVEGHLSGNTIYF.

The table lists this clonotype with many counts. The chain uses TRBV11-2 and TRBJ2-5; 8 positions match TRBD1. Losses at the gene ends were 2 bases for V and 4 bases for J; bases not matched to a gene: 6. Germline values: CDR1 SGHAT, CDR2 FQNNGV. There are 15 residues in the CDR3. The CDR3 DNA follows: TGTGCCAGCAGCTTATTGGGACAGGATCGAGAGACCCAGTACTTC. Translated: CASSLLGQDRETQYF.

This chain connects TRBV6-2 or TRBV6-3 to TRBJ1-1; 7 nucleotides match TRBD1. The length of the CDR3 is 15 residues. J lost 0 bases, V lost 6 bases, and 7 bases had no gene match. CDR1 is MNHEY and CDR2 is SVGEGT in the germline V gene. The CDR3 loop is CASRGTELMNTEAFF. The DNA of the CDR3 is TGTGCCAGCAGGGGGACAGAACTTATGAACACTGAAGCTTTCTTT.

Ten or more counts support this clonotype. The V gene is TRBV5-1, the J gene TRBJ2-3, with D possibly TRBD2 on 5 matching bases. V lost 3 bases and J lost 4, with 6 bases in between. Germline V gene sequence: CDR1 SGHRS, CDR2 YFSETQ. The CDR3 runs 12 residues. CDR3 bases: TGCGCCAGCAGCTACGGGGCAGATACGCAGTATTTT. It is translated as CASSYGADTQYF.

This clonotype has at least ten counts. CDR3 in amino acids: CASNMGLQRTGELFF. The CDR3 region has the DNA TGCGCCAGCAACATGGGACTCCAACGCACCGGGGAGCTGTTTTTT. This rearrangement joins TRBV5-1 to TRBJ2-2, with a tentative D call TRBD2 (6 bases). From germline, CDR1 is SGHRS and CDR2 YFSETQ. The CDR3 spans 15 residues. Deletions cut 6 bases from V and 4 bases from J, with 16 bases between.

The chain is built from TRBV6-1 and TRBJ1-1; D unresolved. The CDR3 covers 14 residues. Per germline, CDR1 MNHNS and CDR2 SASEGT. The V gene lost 4 bases and the J gene lost 4 bases, with 13 bases spanning the gap. The CDR3 protein is CASSVEQSPTEAFF. CDR3 bases: TGTGCCAGCAGTGTAGAGCAGAGCCCCACTGAAGCTTTCTTT.

V usage is TRBV28 and J usage is TRBJ2-6; 7 bases fit TRBD1. CDR3 length equals 17 residues. The V gene's germline CDR1 is MDHEN and CDR2 SYDVKM. J gave up 0 bases and V 4 bases, and 6 bases lay outside the gene matches. The CDR3 reads CASSSHGTDSGANVLTF. CDR3 DNA sequence: TGTGCCAGCAGTTCCCACGGGACAGACTCTGGGGCCAACGTCCTGACTTTC. The full variable domain, rest sourced from reference TRBV28 and TRBJ2-6, is DVKVTQSSRYLVKRTGEKVFLECVQDMDHENMFWYRQDPGLGLRLIYFSYDVKMKEKGDIPEGYSVSREKKERFSLILESASTNQTSMYLCASSSHGTDSGANVLTFGAGSRLTVL.

This chain connects TRBV11-2 to TRBJ1-1; a possible D gene is TRBD1 (6 bases). Trimming shortened V by 6 bases and J by 2 bases, and 19 bases separated the two germline ends. There are 16 residues in the CDR3. Germline lookup yields CDR1 SGHAT and CDR2 FQNNGV. The CDR3 loop reads CASSLRGGFVNTEAFF. In nucleotides, the CDR3 is TGTGCCAGCAGTCTGAGGGGGGGATTTGTAAACACTGAAGCTTTCTTT.

The chain links TRBV19 to TRBJ1-1; TRBD1 might be the D (6 bases). With 6 bases removed from V and 8 bases from J, the gap between germline ends came to 22 bases. Looked up from germline, CDR1 is LNHDA and CDR2 is SQIVND (reference sequence). The CDR3 consists of 15 residues. CDR3 sequence (DNA): TGTGCCAGTAGCCTGGGGGGACACCGGCGGGGGGAAGCTTTCTTT. It encodes CASSLGGHRRGEAFF.